This T cell receptor (beta chain) was found in a study of OX40 agonist ivuxolimab in advanced cancers. The CDR3 runs to 14 residues. CDR1 is GTSNPN, CDR2 SVGIG, per germline (reference sequence). The V gene end was trimmed by 0 bases and the J gene end by 7 bases; junction bases not matched to a gene: 6. Produced via immunoSEQ multiplex PCR; TCRdb's table is partial and in-frame only. Of around 45,000 clones detected, about 86% appear once; the ten largest clones hold under 40%. Sequences were derived from CD4+ or CD8+ T cells sorted from blood, sampled in a trial of the OX40 agonist ivuxolimab. The rearrangement links TRBV30 to TRBJ1-2, with TRBD1 matching 9 bases. The receptor was isolated from an adult with an advanced solid tumor such as melanoma, head and neck, liver or kidney cancer. The CDR3 region is CAWSVWGQGFGYTF. CDR3 bases: TGTGCCTGGAGTGTCTGGGGACAGGGCTTTGGCTACACCTTC.